This T cell receptor beta chain was sequenced in a study of cytomegalovirus exposure and HLA in healthy donors. Comments on this clone: Its antigen is unknown.

Vbeta (60) and Jbeta (13) primers were used in the PCR. Method: immunoSEQ multiplex PCR; TCRdb's copy keeps in-frame clones and lacks some. The table shows about 110,000 clones, with 50% to 65% occurring only once. Germline CDR1 is SGHNT and CDR2 is YENEEA. This CDR3 is built from 15 residues. V lost 2 bases and J 1 base, leaving 8 bases between the germline ends. The study's findings and limits: After further analysis at a later stage, 15,000 to 20,000 TCR beta sequences were associated with HLA alleles at 0.05 false discovery rate. A later analysis linked a missense variant in DCLRE1C to the trimming of TCR beta V and J genes.

The receptor comes from a man under 40 in good health and CMV-seropositive. The specimen was PBMCs. The chain recombines TRBV11-3 with TRBJ2-2; D may be TRBD1 (6 bases). This CDR3 reads CASSLTQGNTGELFF. DNA for the CDR3: TGTGCCAGCAGCTTAACACAGGGGAACACCGGGGAGCTGTTTTTT.